This record concerns one T cell receptor beta chain sequence. No antigen is known for it. CDR3 and TCR beta VDJ profiling relied on a genomic DNA template. TCRdb redid the calling of the reads with MiXCR, one entry per CDR3 protein. The table records some 280,000 distinct CDR3 sequences, 55% to 60% of them present only once. The source of the sample is a study of CD8+CD57+ T cells in acquired aplastic anemia. At the level of the study: Mean DNA quantity obtained from sorted CD4+ and CD8+ cells was about 3.5 ug. Study-level findings and limits: A significant difference in CD8+ Simpson's diversity between patients and controls was not found. Patients had approximately 29 CD8+ CDR3 sequences in common with controls (the shared set).

The CDR3 consists of 11 residues. V dropped 5 bases and J dropped 3 bases, with 5 bases sitting between them. Germline V gives CDR1 SGHVS, CDR2 FQNEAQ. The TCR comes from a human donor with severe aplastic anemia or a healthy control (not recorded which). This rearrangement joins TRBV7-8 to TRBJ2-7; D gene uncertain. Sequences were obtained from sorted CD4+, CD8+, or CD8+CD57+ T cells (not recorded which) from PBMCs. The DNA for the CDR3 is TGTGCCAGCAGCGAGAACTACGAGCAGTACTTC. This gives the protein CASSENYEQYF.